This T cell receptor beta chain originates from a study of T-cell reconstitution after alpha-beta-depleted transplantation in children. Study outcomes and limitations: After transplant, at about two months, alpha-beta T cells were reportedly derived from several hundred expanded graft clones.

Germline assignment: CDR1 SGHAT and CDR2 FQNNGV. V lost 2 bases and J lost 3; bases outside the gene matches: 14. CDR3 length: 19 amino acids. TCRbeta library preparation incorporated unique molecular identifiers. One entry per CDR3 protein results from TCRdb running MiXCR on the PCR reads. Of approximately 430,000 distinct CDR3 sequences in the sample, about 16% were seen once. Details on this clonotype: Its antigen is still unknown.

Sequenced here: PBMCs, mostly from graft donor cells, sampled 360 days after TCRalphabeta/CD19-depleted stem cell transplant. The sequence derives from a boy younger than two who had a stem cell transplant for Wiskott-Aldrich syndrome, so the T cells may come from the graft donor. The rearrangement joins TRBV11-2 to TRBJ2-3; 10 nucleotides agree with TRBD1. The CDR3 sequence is CASSLKFGVAGQGTDTQYF. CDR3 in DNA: TGTGCCAGCAGCTTAAAATTTGGAGTAGCGGGACAGGGGACAGATACGCAGTATTTT.